These 2 T cell receptor beta chains came from one sample sequenced in a study of CD8 T cells in Susac syndrome. Reverse transcription used about 0.5 to 1 ug RNA and random hexamers. TCRdb reprocessed the immunoSEQ multiplex PCR reads with MiXCR, giving one entry per CDR3 protein. The repertoire holds more than 110,000 distinct CDR3 sequences, with just under 95% as singletons. Sequencing was done on a sample of CD4+ T cells from PBMCs. All receptors derive from a human donor with Susac syndrome.

This chain joins TRBV23-1 and TRBJ2-3, with 12 bases identical to TRBD2. TRBV23-1 is designated an ORF whose function remains uncertain. This CDR3 has 19 residues. V was clipped by 2 bases and J by 2 bases; unmatched bases: 11. In DNA form, the CDR3 reads TGCGCCAGCAGTCAACTAGCGGGAGGGCCGGGGTCTGTCACAGATACGCAGTATTTT. Amino acid sequence: CASSQLAGGPGSVTDTQYF.

J is TRBJ1-2 and V is TRBV28; D gene unclear. Germline V CDR1 and CDR2: MDHEN, SYDVKM. The CDR3 covers 13 residues. With 3 bases removed from V and 1 base from J, the gap between germline ends came to 6 bases. This CDR3 reads CASSFEVNYGYTF. The CDR3 nucleotides read TGTGCCAGCAGTTTCGAAGTTAACTATGGCTACACCTTC.